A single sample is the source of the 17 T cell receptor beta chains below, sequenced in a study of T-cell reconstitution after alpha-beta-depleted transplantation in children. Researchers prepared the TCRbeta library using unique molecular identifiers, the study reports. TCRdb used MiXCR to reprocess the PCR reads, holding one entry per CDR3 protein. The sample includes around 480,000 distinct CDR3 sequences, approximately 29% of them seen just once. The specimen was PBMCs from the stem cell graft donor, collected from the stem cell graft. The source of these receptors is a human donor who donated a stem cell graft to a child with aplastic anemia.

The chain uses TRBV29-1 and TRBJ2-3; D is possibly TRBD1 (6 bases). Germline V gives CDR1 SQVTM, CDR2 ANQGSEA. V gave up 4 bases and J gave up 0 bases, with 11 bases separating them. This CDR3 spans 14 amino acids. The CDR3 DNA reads TGCAGCGTTGTCAGGGGCTCTAGCACAGATACGCAGTATTTT. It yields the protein CSVVRGSSTDTQYF.

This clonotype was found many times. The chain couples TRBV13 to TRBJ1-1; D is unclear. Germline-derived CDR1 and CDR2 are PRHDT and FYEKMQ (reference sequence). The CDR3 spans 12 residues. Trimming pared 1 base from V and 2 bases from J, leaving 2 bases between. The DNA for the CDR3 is TGTGCCAGCAGCTTAGAAAACACTGAAGCTTTCTTT. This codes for CASSLENTEAFF. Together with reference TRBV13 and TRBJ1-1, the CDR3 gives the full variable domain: AAGVIQSPRHLIKEKRETATLKCYPIPRHDTVYWYQQGPGQDPQFLISFYEKMQSDKGSIPDRFSAQQFSDYHSELNMSSLELGDSALYFCASSLENTEAFFGQGTRLTVV.

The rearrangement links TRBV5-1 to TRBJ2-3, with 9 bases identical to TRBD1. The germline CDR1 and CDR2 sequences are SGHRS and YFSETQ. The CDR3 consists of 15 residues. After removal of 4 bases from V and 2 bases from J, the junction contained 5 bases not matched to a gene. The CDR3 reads CASSGGQGPTDTQYF. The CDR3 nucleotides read TGCGCCAGCAGCGGGGGACAGGGCCCCACAGATACGCAGTATTTT.

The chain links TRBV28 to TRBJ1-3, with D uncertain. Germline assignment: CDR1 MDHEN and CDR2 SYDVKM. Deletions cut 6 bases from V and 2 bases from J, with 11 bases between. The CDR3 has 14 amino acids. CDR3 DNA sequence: TGTGCCAGCAGCCGACCGGGAGCTGGAAACACCATATATTTT. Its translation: CASSRPGAGNTIYF.

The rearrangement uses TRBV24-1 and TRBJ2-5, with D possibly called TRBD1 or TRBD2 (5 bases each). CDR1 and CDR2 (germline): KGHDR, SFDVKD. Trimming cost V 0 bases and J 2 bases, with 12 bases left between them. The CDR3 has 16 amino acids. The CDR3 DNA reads TGTGCCACCAGTGATTTGGACGGGACGGTACAAGAGACCCAGTACTTC. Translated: CATSDLDGTVQETQYF.

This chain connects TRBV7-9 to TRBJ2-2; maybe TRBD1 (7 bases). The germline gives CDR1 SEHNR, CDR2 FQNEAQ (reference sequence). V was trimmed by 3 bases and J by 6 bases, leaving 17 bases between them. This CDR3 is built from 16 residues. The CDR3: CASSFKTGRFSGELFF. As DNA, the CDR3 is TGTGCCAGCAGCTTCAAGACAGGGAGGTTTTCCGGGGAGCTGTTTTTT.

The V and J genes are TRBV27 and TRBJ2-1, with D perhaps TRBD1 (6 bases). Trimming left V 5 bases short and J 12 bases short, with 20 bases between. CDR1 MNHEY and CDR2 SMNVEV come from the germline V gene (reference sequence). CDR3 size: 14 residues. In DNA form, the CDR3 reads TGTGCCAGCAGTCCGACCCAACACAGGGCCCGGCAGTTCTTC. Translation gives CASSPTQHRARQFF.

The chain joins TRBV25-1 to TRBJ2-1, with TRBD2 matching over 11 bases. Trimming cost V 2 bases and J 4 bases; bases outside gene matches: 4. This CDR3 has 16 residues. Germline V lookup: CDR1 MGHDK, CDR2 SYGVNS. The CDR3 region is CASSELTSGAYNEQFF. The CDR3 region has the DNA TGTGCCAGCAGTGAACTGACTAGCGGGGCTTACAATGAGCAGTTCTTC.

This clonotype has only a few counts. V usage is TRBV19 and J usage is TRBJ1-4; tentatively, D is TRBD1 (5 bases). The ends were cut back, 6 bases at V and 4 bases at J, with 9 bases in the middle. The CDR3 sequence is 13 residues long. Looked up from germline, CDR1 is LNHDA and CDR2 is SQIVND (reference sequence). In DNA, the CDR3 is TGTGCCAGTAGCAGGGACCGTAATGAAAAACTGTTTTTT. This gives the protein CASSRDRNEKLFF.

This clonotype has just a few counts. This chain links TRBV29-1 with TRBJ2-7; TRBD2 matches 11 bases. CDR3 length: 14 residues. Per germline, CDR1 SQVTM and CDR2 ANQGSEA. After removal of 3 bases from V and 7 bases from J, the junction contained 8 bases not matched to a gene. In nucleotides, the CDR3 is TGCAGCGTTGACGTACTAGCGGGAGTTTATGAGCAGTACTTC. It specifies CSVDVLAGVYEQYF.

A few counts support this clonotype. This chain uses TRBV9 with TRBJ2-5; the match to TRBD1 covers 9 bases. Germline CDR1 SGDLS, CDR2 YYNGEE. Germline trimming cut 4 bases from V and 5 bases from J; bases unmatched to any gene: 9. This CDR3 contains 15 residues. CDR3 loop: CASSPGTGLLETQYF. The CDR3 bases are TGTGCCAGCAGCCCCGGGACAGGGCTTTTGGAGACCCAGTACTTC.

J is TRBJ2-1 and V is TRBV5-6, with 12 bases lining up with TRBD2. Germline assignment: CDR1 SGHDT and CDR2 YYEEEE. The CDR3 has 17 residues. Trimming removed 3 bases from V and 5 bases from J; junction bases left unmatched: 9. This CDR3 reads CASSYKSRLAGDNEQFF. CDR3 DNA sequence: TGTGCCAGCAGCTACAAGAGTCGACTAGCGGGAGACAATGAGCAGTTCTTC. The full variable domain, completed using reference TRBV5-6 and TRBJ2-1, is DAGVTQSPTHLIKTRGQQVTLRCSPKSGHDTVSWYQQALGQGPQFIFQYYEEEERQRGNFPDRFSGHQFPNYSSELNVNALLLGDSALYLCASSYKSRLAGDNEQFFGPGTRLTVL.

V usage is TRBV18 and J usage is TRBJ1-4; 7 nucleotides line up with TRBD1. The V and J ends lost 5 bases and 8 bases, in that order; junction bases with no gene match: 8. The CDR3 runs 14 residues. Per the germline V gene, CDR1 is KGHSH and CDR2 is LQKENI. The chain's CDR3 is CASSARQGGEKLFF. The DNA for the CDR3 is TGTGCCAGCTCAGCCCGACAGGGTGGCGAAAAACTGTTTTTT.

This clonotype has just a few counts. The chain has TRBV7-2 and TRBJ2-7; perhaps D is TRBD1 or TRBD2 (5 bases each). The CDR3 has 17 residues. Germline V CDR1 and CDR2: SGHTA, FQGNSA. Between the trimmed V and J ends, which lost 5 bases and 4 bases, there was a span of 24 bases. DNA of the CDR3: TGTGCCAGCAGCCAAAGAGTCGGGACCACTACAGCTTACGAGCAGTACTTC. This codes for CASSQRVGTTTAYEQYF. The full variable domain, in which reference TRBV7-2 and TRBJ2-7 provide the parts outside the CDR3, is GAGVSQSPSNKVTEKGKDVELRCDPISGHTALYWYRQSLGQGLEFLIYFQGNSAPDKSGLPSDRFSAERTGGSVSTLTIQRTQQEDSAVYLCASSQRVGTTTAYEQYFGPGTRLTVT.

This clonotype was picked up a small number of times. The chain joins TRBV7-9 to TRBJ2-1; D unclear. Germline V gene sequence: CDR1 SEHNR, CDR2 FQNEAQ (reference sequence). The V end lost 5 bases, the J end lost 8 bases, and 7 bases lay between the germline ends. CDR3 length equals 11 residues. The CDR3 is CASSTYDEQFF. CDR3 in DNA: TGTGCCAGCAGCACTTATGATGAGCAGTTCTTC.

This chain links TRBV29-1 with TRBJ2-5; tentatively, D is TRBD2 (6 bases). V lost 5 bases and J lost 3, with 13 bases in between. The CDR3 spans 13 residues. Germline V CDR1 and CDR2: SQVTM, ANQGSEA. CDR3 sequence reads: CSVTTGEKETQYF. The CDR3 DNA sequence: TGCAGCGTTACTACGGGGGAGAAAGAGACCCAGTACTTC.

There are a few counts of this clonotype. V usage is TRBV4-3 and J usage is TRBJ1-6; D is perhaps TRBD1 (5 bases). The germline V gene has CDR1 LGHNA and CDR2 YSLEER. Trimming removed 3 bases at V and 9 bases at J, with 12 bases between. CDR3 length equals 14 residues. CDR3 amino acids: CASSHPLRGSPLHF. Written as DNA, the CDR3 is TGCGCCAGCAGCCATCCCCTAAGGGGTTCACCCCTCCACTTT.